This T cell receptor beta chain comes out of a study of T cells expressing NK-cell markers (dated by TCRdb to the early 2020s). Study-level background: Under ten donors provided sorted CD3+CD56+NKG2C+, CD3+CD56+NKG2C- and CD3+CD56-NKG2C+ T-cell subsets, whose TCR beta-chain repertoires were profiled. Sequencing of the libraries produced 2 x 150 bp reads on Illumina HiSeq 2000/2500, MiSeq or NextSeq. The study sequenced eight donors, all healthy volunteers chosen at random: three men and five women. Of the eight sequenced donors, seven were found to be HCMV-seropositive and one was found to be HCMV-seronegative.

The sequencing machine was an Illumina HiSeq 2000. The TCR beta cDNA libraries were made using 5'RACE template switching, a step that added both a universal primer site and unique molecular identifiers. cDNA synthesis was primed from the TCR beta constant segment, followed by two successive PCR amplification steps. The published analysis was carried out like this. Reads were demultiplexed and grouped by UMI with MIGEC, and clonotypes were assembled and quantified with MiTCR. To exclude erroneous sequences, only TCR cDNA sequences supported by at least two reads were retained. The tcR package was used for downstream repertoire analysis, and clonotypes were matched between fractions using CDR3 nucleotide sequence together with V segment. VDJmatch was used to annotate antigen specificity against VDJdb, with one amino acid substitution in CDR3 allowed. The reads underwent TCRdb reprocessing, giving one record for each CDR3 protein sequence and no DNA. The authors' filters were not applied to this entry. The table of this sample itemizes some 410,000 distinct CDR3 sequences. Of the sample, 7.3% is held by the ten largest clones.

HCMV serostatus was determined by detecting HCMV-specific IgG in serum with a commercial ELISA kit. Ficoll density gradient centrifugation was used to isolate peripheral blood mononuclear cells from blood. Points on this clonotype: Its antigen target is currently unknown.

On the study overall, not on this receptor specifically: It remained unclear whether the expanded NKG2C-expressing T cell clones were specific for HCMV antigens. In roughly six donors, the dominant CD3+CD56+NKG2C+ clonotypes ranked among the top 10 CD8+ clonotypes, making up roughly 1.0-8% of CD8+ T cells. Those dominant clonotypes were again the most abundant among CD3+CD56-NKG2C+ cells in a handful of donors, at about 28.3-65%.

The receptor was derived from a woman aged 18 to 75 in good health. Sequencing was performed on blood T cells: a sorted CD56 or NKG2C T cell subset, CD4+ or CD8+ T cells, or bulk PBMC T cells (not recorded which).

The CDR3 has the sequence CASRAGGRSNTEAFF. The chain is assembled from TRBV19 and TRBJ1-1; TCRdb lists TRBD1, though no DNA is available to test this call. According to the germline V gene (reference sequence), CDR1 reads LNHDA and CDR2 reads SQIVND. From the cysteine up to the phenylalanine, the CDR3 has a length of 15 residues. No DNA is listed.